This T cell receptor beta chain originates from a study of blood T cells in healthy people across ages. About this clonotype: Its antigen is unknown.

Notes on the study in general: Long-lived donors had more naive CD4+ cells and higher diversity than aged donors. It was not known whether donors were CMV positive (a possible confounder of expanded clonotype changes).

V was trimmed by 5 bases and J by 3 bases, leaving 8 bases between them. There are 12 residues in the CDR3. Every sample yielded at least 6 million isolated PBMCs. A second about 6 to 12 cycle PCR used barcoded and J-beta primers. Every sample gave at least 3 million paired-end reads containing CDR3. TCRdb reprocessed the 5' RACE reads via MiXCR and lists one record per CDR3 protein. The sample yields fewer than 900,000 distinct CDR3 sequences, about 40% seen once. The genes are TRBV12-3 or TRBV12-4 and TRBJ2-7; D call uncertain. Sample: blood. This receptor was obtained from an older woman in good health. CDR3 protein: CASSAYGYEQYF. CDR3 nucleotides: TGTGCCAGCAGTGCCTATGGCTACGAGCAGTACTTC.